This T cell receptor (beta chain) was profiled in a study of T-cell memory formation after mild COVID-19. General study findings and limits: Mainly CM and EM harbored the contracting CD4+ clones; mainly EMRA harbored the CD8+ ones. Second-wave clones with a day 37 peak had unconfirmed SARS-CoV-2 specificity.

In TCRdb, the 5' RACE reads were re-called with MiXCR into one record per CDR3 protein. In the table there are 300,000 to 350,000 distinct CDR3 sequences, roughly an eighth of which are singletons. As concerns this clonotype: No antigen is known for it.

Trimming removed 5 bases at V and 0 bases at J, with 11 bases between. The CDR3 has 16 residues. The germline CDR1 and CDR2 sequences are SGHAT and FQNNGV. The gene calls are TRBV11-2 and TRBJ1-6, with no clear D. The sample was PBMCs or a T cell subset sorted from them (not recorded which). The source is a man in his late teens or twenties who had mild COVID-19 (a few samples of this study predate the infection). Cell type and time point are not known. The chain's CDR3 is CASSLTMSSYNSPLHF. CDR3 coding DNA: TGTGCCAGCAGCCTCACAATGAGCTCCTATAATTCACCCCTCCACTTT.